Presented here are 2 T cell receptor beta chains from one specimen sequenced in a study of blood T cell repertoires in COVID-19. Measured with immunoSEQ multiplex PCR; TCRdb has only the in-frame clones, and not every one. Found here are roughly 250,000 clones, about four fifths of them singletons; the top ten hold around 4%. The sequenced sample consisted of peripheral blood. The receptors stem from a man in his fifties with acute or convalescent COVID-19.

The chain is built from TRBV12-3 or TRBV12-4 and TRBJ2-1; no firm D call. The CDR3 spans 13 residues. Trimming removed 3 bases from V and 4 bases from J, with 7 bases in between. This CDR3 reads CASSLGVYNEQFF. CDR3 bases: TGTGCCAGCAGTTTGGGCGTATACAATGAGCAGTTCTTC.

V is TRBV24-1 and J is TRBJ2-3; 10 bases line up with TRBD1. This CDR3 spans 16 amino acids. Per the germline V gene, CDR1 is KGHDR and CDR2 is SFDVKD. The V gene end was trimmed by 3 bases and the J gene end by 3 bases; junction bases not matched to a gene: 5. The CDR3 DNA reads TGTGCCACCAGTGATCCGACAGGGGGCAAGACAGATACGCAGTATTTT. Its protein product is CATSDPTGGKTDTQYF.